The rows below give T cell receptor beta chains drawn from one sample of a study of cytomegalovirus exposure and HLA in healthy donors. The protocol was immunoSEQ multiplex PCR, while the TCRdb copy is restricted to in-frame clones and leaves out a portion. The sample carries approximately 130,000 clones, 80% recorded once. Input material: PBMCs. The receptors here all came from a woman aged 40 to 50 in good health and CMV-seronegative. Each CDR3 is given with its conserved first and last residue. The D gene is left open where the match is weak. Clone size is given for some rows only: seen once, a few or many times, or a class if the clone is expanded.

size	D	J	V	CDR3	DNA
.	TRBD1	TRBJ2-1	TRBV6-6	CASSSTPGTVYNEQFF	TGTGCCAGCAGTTCCACCCCCGGGACAGTATACAATGAGCAGTTCTTC
.	TRBD2	TRBJ2-7	TRBV2	CASSAGLATTYEQYF	TGTGCCAGCAGTGCTGGACTAGCCACAACCTACGAGCAGTACTTC
.	.	TRBJ1-1	TRBV2	CAGNRELNTEAFF	TGTGCCGGGAACAGGGAATTGAACACTGAAGCTTTCTTT
once	.	TRBJ2-3	TRBV9	CASSGTGSADTQYF	TGTGCCAGCAGCGGCACTGGGAGTGCAGATACGCAGTATTTT
.	TRBD1	TRBJ1-4	TRBV5-1	CASSGTGENEKLFF	TGCGCCAGCAGCGGAACAGGGGAAAATGAAAAACTGTTTTTT
.	.	TRBJ2-7	TRBV11-2	CASSPPRAGRYDEQYF	TGTGCCAGCTCCCCCCCCAGGGCAGGGAGGTATGACGAGCAGTACTTC
.	TRBD1	TRBJ2-1	TRBV18	CASSPGQGAYNEQFF	TGTGCCAGCTCACCGGGACAGGGGGCCTACAATGAGCAGTTCTTC
.	TRBD1	TRBJ2-7	TRBV5-6	CASSLLGGQAPYEQYF	TGTGCCAGCAGCTTGTTAGGCGGACAGGCCCCCTACGAGCAGTACTTC
.	TRBD1	TRBJ1-6	TRBV7-9	CASSWTGENSPLHF	TGTGCCAGCAGCTGGACAGGGGAGAATTCACCCCTCCACTTT
.	TRBD1	TRBJ2-7	TRBV7-9	CASSGGTGISYEQYF	TGTGCCAGCAGCGGTGGGACAGGGATTTCCTACGAGCAGTACTTC
many	TRBD1	TRBJ1-4	TRBV5-1	CASTFGDRATNEKLFF	TGCGCCAGCACCTTTGGGGACAGAGCAACTAATGAAAAACTGTTTTTT
.	.	TRBJ1-2	TRBV4-1	CASSQYMENYGYTF	TGCGCCAGCAGCCAATATATGGAGAACTATGGCTACACCTTC
.	.	TRBJ1-5	TRBV7-2	CASSQSRVGDQPQHF	TGTGCCAGCAGCCAGTCCCGGGTAGGGGATCAGCCCCAGCATTTT
.	TRBD1	TRBJ1-1	TRBV7-6	CASSPWTGRTEAFF	TGTGCCAGCAGCCCATGGACAGGACGGACTGAAGCTTTCTTT
few	.	TRBJ1-1	TRBV29-1	CSVTTGMNTEAFF	TGCAGCGTGACGACAGGCATGAACACTGAAGCTTTCTTT
.	.	TRBJ2-7	TRBV29-1	CSVETGTYEQYF	TGCAGCGTTGAAACGGGAACCTACGAGCAGTACTTC
.	TRBD1	TRBJ2-1	TRBV5-4	CASSQTQGAPNEQFF	TGTGCCAGCAGCCAAACGCAGGGGGCGCCCAATGAGCAGTTCTTC
.	.	TRBJ2-7	TRBV27	CASSLGGIGYYEQYF	TGTGCCAGCAGTTTAGGCGGGATAGGCTACTACGAGCAGTACTTC
few	.	TRBJ1-1	TRBV6-5	CASRNPDIRNTEAFF	TGTGCCAGCAGGAATCCTGACATCCGAAACACTGAAGCTTTCTTT
.	TRBD1	TRBJ2-5	TRBV13	CASSLEGQPQETQYF	TGTGCCAGCAGCTTAGAGGGACAGCCCCAAGAGACCCAGTACTTC
.	.	TRBJ2-1	TRBV10-3	CAISAGWGNEQFF	TGTGCCATCAGTGCAGGGTGGGGCAATGAGCAGTTCTTC
.	.	TRBJ2-7	TRBV7-2	CASSLAGGSYEQYF	TGTGCCAGCAGCTTAGCGGGAGGCTCCTACGAGCAGTACTTC
few	.	TRBJ1-1	TRBV7-2	CASSTHKNTEAFF	TGTGCCAGCAGCACACACAAGAACACTGAAGCTTTCTTT
.	.	TRBJ2-7	TRBV5-6	CASSSLAGPYEQYF	TGTGCCAGCAGCTCTCTGGCGGGACCGTACGAGCAGTACTTC
.	TRBD1	TRBJ2-2	TRBV7-2	CASSRQGADTGELFF	TGTGCCAGCAGCCGACAGGGGGCGGACACCGGGGAGCTGTTTTTT
.	TRBD2	TRBJ2-1	TRBV2	CASRAGTSGNNEQFF	TGTGCCAGCAGGGCTGGGACTAGCGGAAACAATGAGCAGTTCTTC
.	.	TRBJ2-7	TRBV18	CASSPEDSSYEQYF	TGTGCCAGCTCACCAGAGGACAGCTCCTACGAGCAGTACTTC
.	TRBD1	TRBJ2-7	TRBV28	CASSFDRALREQYF	TGTGCCAGCAGTTTCGACAGGGCTTTACGGGAGCAGTACTTC
once	.	TRBJ1-1	TRBV6-5	CASSPRTGSNTEAFF	TGTGCCAGCAGCCCAAGAACAGGGTCGAACACTGAAGCTTTCTTT
.	.	TRBJ1-3	TRBV4-3	CASSRGRGSGNTIYF	TGCGCCAGCAGCCGAGGACGGGGCTCTGGAAACACCATATATTTT
.	.	TRBJ2-5	TRBV9	CASSLTGLETQYF	TGTGCCAGCAGCCTGACGGGGTTGGAGACCCAGTACTTC
once	.	TRBJ2-5	TRBV19	CASSTQGHGETQYF	TGTGCCAGTAGTACCCAGGGTCATGGGGAGACCCAGTACTTC
.	TRBD1	TRBJ2-7	TRBV5-1	CASSFTGAPSYEQYF	TGCGCCAGCAGCTTCACAGGGGCTCCATCCTACGAGCAGTACTTC
.	.	TRBJ1-2	TRBV4-1	CASSFGQRNYGYTF	TGCGCCAGCAGTTTCGGACAGCGAAATTATGGCTACACCTTC
.	.	TRBJ1-5	TRBV2	CASSEWGRDQPQHF	TGTGCCAGCAGTGAATGGGGCAGGGATCAGCCCCAGCATTTT
.	TRBD2	TRBJ2-3	TRBV9	CASSVTSGITDTQYF	TGTGCCAGCAGCGTGACTAGCGGGATCACAGATACGCAGTATTTT
.	TRBD1	TRBJ1-5	TRBV5-6	CASSLEGAGNQPQHF	TGTGCCAGCAGCTTAGAGGGGGCAGGCAATCAGCCCCAGCATTTT
.	.	TRBJ1-1	TRBV6-1	CASKGVRGVTEAFF	TGTGCCAGCAAAGGGGTCAGGGGTGTCACTGAAGCTTTCTTT
.	.	TRBJ2-1	TRBV7-9	CASSLAQGGDEQFF	TGTGCCAGCAGCTTAGCACAGGGGGGGGATGAGCAGTTCTTC
.	.	TRBJ2-6	TRBV28	CASRIQGSGANVLTF	TGTGCCAGCAGAATACAGGGATCTGGGGCCAACGTCCTGACTTTC
.	.	TRBJ1-2	TRBV2	CASSEDGTTYGYPF	TGTGCCAGCAGTGAAGACGGGACAACTTATGGCTACCCCTTC
.	TRBD2	TRBJ2-7	TRBV7-2	CASSSRGSSGGITYEQYF	TGTGCCAGCAGCTCGAGGGGGAGTAGCGGGGGGATTACCTACGAGCAGTACTTC
.	TRBD1	TRBJ1-2	TRBV19	CASMGDRGGYTF	TGTGCCAGTATGGGGGACAGAGGCGGCTACACCTTC
.	TRBD2	TRBJ2-3	TRBV6-5	CASSYSRAGGADTQYF	TGTGCCAGCAGTTACTCGAGAGCGGGGGGGGCAGATACGCAGTATTTT
.	TRBD1	TRBJ1-1	TRBV5-1	CASSQPRTGGTMNTEAFF	TGCGCCAGCAGCCAGCCTCGGACAGGGGGAACCATGAACACTGAAGCTTTCTTT
few	TRBD2	TRBJ2-2	TRBV6-4	CASSPIAGADTGELFF	TGTGCCAGCAGCCCGATAGCGGGAGCGGACACCGGGGAGCTGTTTTTT
.	TRBD1	TRBJ1-1	TRBV4-2	CASSYEDRGTEAFF	TGTGCCAGCAGCTACGAAGACAGGGGGACTGAAGCTTTCTTT
few	TRBD1	TRBJ1-1	TRBV5-5	CASSLALTGPEAFF	TGTGCCAGCAGCTTGGCCCTGACAGGGCCTGAAGCTTTCTTT
.	TRBD2	TRBJ2-1	TRBV29-1	CSGGRVNEQFF	TGCAGCGGCGGGAGGGTCAATGAGCAGTTCTTC
.	TRBD1	TRBJ2-7	TRBV19	CASTGDRGYEQYF	TGTGCCAGTACGGGGGACAGGGGCTACGAGCAGTACTTC
few	.	TRBJ1-1	TRBV9	CASSVGNGEAFF	TGTGCCAGCAGCGTAGGTAACGGTGAAGCTTTCTTT
once	.	TRBJ1-2	TRBV9	CASSHGGARDGYTF	TGTGCCAGCAGCCACGGGGGGGCGAGGGATGGCTACACCTTC
.	.	TRBJ2-2	TRBV9	CASSVDRLGELFF	TGTGCCAGCAGCGTAGACCGACTCGGGGAGCTGTTTTTT
.	.	TRBJ2-7	TRBV7-9	CASSPGTLTYEQYF	TGTGCCAGCAGCCCCGGGACTCTGACCTACGAGCAGTACTTC
.	.	TRBJ1-4	TRBV18	CASSPSEKLFF	TGTGCCAGCTCACCAAGCGAAAAACTGTTTTTT
.	.	TRBJ2-7	TRBV5-1	CASSLLAGSGSYEQYF	TGCGCCAGCAGCTTGCTGGCGGGGTCCGGGTCCTACGAGCAGTACTTC
.	.	TRBJ2-1	TRBV7-2	CASSLLGAGSPSYNEQFF	TGTGCCAGCAGCTTATTAGGAGCAGGGTCCCCGTCATACAATGAGCAGTTCTTC
.	.	TRBJ2-5	TRBV27	CASSPPLSRAQYF	TGTGCCAGCAGTCCCCCCCTTTCCAGGGCCCAGTACTTC
.	.	TRBJ1-5	TRBV7-2	CASSPSGVNNQPQHF	TGTGCCAGCAGCCCTAGCGGGGTTAACAATCAGCCCCAGCATTTT